The table lists the clone carrying this TCR beta chain with a count of one. Germline V CDR1 and CDR2: MGHDK, SYGVNS. The trim removed 3 bases at V and 7 bases at J, leaving 8 bases unmatched. The CDR3 has 15 residues. As processed by the authors: Estimated nucleated cell counts came from reference gene primer amplification. Here immunoSEQ multiplex PCR was the method, and the copy in TCRdb shows in-frame clones only, minus some. The DNA was the basis for D and trimming; V, J and clone size are from that table. Of tens of thousands of clones in the sample, roughly 76% were seen once. These data belong to a study of blood T cell repertoires in COVID-19. The wider study: From the United States, Italy and Spain came samples of acute and convalescent COVID-19. The cDNA or gDNA used as material had been derived from T cells, B-cell-depleted T cells, or PBMCs.

The TCR was taken from a woman at least 80 years old with acute or convalescent COVID-19. This chain joins TRBV25-1 and TRBJ2-7, with 11 bases that match TRBD1. The sample comprised peripheral blood. DNA of the CDR3: TGTGCCAGCAGTGACCTGGGGACAGGGGGAGAGGAGCAGTACTTC. Encoded protein: CASSDLGTGGEEQYF.